This T cell receptor (beta chain) comes out of a study of regulatory T cells in long-lasting Graves disease. About the study: For a period under 3 months, newly diagnosed Graves' patients had taken antithyroid drugs.

Stated time point: newly diagnosed GD, antithyroid drugs for less than 3 months. TCR sequences were obtained from RNA taken from PBMCs. The CDR3 is 17 amino acids. Germline V gene sequence: CDR1 MGHRA, CDR2 YSYEKL. Trimming removed 1 base at V and 0 bases at J, with 14 bases between. Building the TCR beta libraries relied on iRepertoire HTBI primers, and CDR3 regions underwent Arm-PCR. TCRdb reanalysed the multiplex PCR reads using MiXCR and keeps one entry per CDR3 protein. The data hold a few hundred thousand distinct CDR3 sequences, with around 15% observed a single time. In addition, the sample was reused for a study of T cells in Graves' hyperthyroidism and ophthalmopathy. That paper notes: A first-round RT-PCR of the TCR CDR3 used the HTBI primer set. Before onset, ophthalmopathy was predicted by the model a median around 6 months earlier.

The sample was peripheral blood mononuclear cells (PBMCs), taken at new diagnosis, from a patient treated with antithyroid drugs. The sequence derives from a middle-aged man with Graves disease. This chain uses TRBV4-1 with TRBJ2-3; the D is unclear. The CDR3 is CASSQVSGPGSTDTQYF. CDR3 bases: TGCGCCAGCAGCCAAGTTTCCGGTCCCGGGAGCACAGATACGCAGTATTTT.